A single sample is the source of the 5 T cell receptor beta chains below, sequenced in a study of T cells in localized non-small cell lung cancer. Some clones are missing from TCRdb's copy, which holds only in-frame ones; the method was immunoSEQ multiplex PCR. Here the sample spans 50,000 to 70,000 clones, roughly 81% being singletons. The specimen comprised PBMCs, sampled before any cancer treatment. The receptors originated from a man aged 35 to 70 with stage II lung adenocarcinoma.

This sequence joins TRBV11-2 and TRBJ2-7; D gene uncertain. CDR1 is SGHAT, CDR2 FQNNGV, per germline. This CDR3 has 15 residues. The V end was cut by 5 bases, the J end by 0 bases, with 14 bases between. The CDR3 DNA reads as TGTGCCAGCAGCCCGCTCCCCCTGAGCTCCTACGAGCAGTACTTC. It is translated as CASSPLPLSSYEQYF.

The rearrangement uses TRBV27 and TRBJ1-1, with no clear D. Trimming shortened V by 6 bases and J by 2 bases, and 7 bases separated the two germline ends. Germline CDR1 is MNHEY and CDR2 is SMNVEV (reference sequence). CDR3 size: 12 residues. For the CDR3, the DNA is TGTGCCAGCAGGACGGTCAACACTGAAGCTTTCTTT. Protein sequence: CASRTVNTEAFF.

The chain combines TRBV7-2 with TRBJ1-1; the D is unclear. The CDR3 has 14 amino acids. The V end was cut by 1 base, the J end by 4 bases, with 10 bases between. Germline loops: CDR1 SGHTA, CDR2 FQGNSA. This CDR3 is CASSLERGSTEAFF. DNA of the CDR3: TGTGCCAGCAGCTTAGAACGGGGAAGCACTGAAGCTTTCTTT.

The V gene is TRBV18, the J gene TRBJ2-4; TRBD2 matches at 7 bases. With 1 base clipped from V and 5 bases from J, the junction kept 14 bases outside the gene matches. Per the germline V gene, CDR1 is KGHSH and CDR2 is LQKENI. The CDR3 has 18 residues. CDR3 DNA: TGTGCCAGCTCACCACTGGCTAGCGGACCAGGAGGGGAAAACATTCAGTACTTC. Protein: CASSPLASGPGGENIQYF.

V gene TRBV6-5 combines with J gene TRBJ2-7; D tentatively reads TRBD1 or TRBD2 (5 bases each). CDR1 and CDR2 from the germline V gene are MNHEY and SVGAGI. Trimming took off 4 bases at V and 2 bases at J, with 12 bases between the two ends. This CDR3 region has 14 residues. The CDR3 bases are TGTGCCAGCAGTTGGACCACGGGGCCCTACGAGCAGTACTTC. It specifies CASSWTTGPYEQYF.